This T cell receptor beta chain was obtained from a study of cytomegalovirus exposure and HLA in healthy donors. Concerning this clone itself: As yet, its antigen is unknown.

Germline CDR1 is LNHDA and CDR2 is SQIVND (reference sequence). This CDR3 region has 13 residues. With V trimmed by 5 bases and J by 4 bases, 4 bases remained unmatched. Sequenced by immunoSEQ multiplex PCR; TCRdb stores in-frame clones only, minus some. The table records 150,000 to 200,000 clones, approximately 87% of them present only once. Study results and caveats: CMV antigen specificity of three CMV-associated chains was confirmed in vitro. The tendency of first-cohort TCR clusters to co-occur in the 120 or so validation repertoires was identified by a subsequent analysis. Cytomegalovirus-associated status was assigned to more than 150 TCR beta chains.

This chain joins TRBV19 and TRBJ2-7, with TRBD1 matching 8 bases. Sequencing was carried out using PBMCs. This TCR was recovered from a woman aged 25 to 45 in good health and CMV-seronegative. This CDR3 is CASSETGGYEQYF. The DNA for the CDR3 is TGTGCCAGTAGTGAAACAGGGGGATACGAGCAGTACTTC.